This T cell receptor beta chain was captured by sequencing in a study of blood T cell repertoires in COVID-19. On the study more broadly: Spain, Italy and the United States supplied samples that represented acute and convalescent COVID-19.

Using immunoSEQ multiplex PCR, the repertoire was profiled, and TCRdb retains in-frame clones only, with some absent. The table shows some 70,000 clones, with roughly 80% occurring only once. Germline V gives CDR1 SEHNR, CDR2 FQNEAQ (reference sequence). The CDR3 consists of 15 residues. After removal of 5 bases from V and 9 bases from J, the junction contained 13 bases not matched to a gene. Sequencing was performed on peripheral blood. The clonotype originates from a woman in her fifties or sixties with acute or convalescent COVID-19. This chain connects TRBV7-9 to TRBJ2-1; 7 nucleotides match TRBD2. The CDR3 sequence is CASSPPSAGVGEQFF. CDR3 in DNA: TGTGCCAGCAGCCCCCCCTCTGCGGGGGTGGGTGAGCAGTTCTTC. The full variable domain, completed using reference TRBV7-9 and TRBJ2-1, is DTGVSQNPRHKITKRGQNVTFRCDPISEHNRLYWYRQTLGQGPEFLTYFQNEAQLEKSRLLSDRFSAERPKGSFSTLEIQRTEQGDSAMYLCASSPPSAGVGEQFFGPGTRLTVL.